The clone carrying this T cell receptor (beta chain) came up once. What it binds is not known. A much larger clone sits a single nucleotide away, making a read error possible. CDR1 is SNHLY and CDR2 is FYNNEI in the germline V gene. The CDR3 contains 14 residues. Amplification targeted TCR beta CDR3 regions from RNA transcripts. HTBI primers drove first-round RT-PCR of the TCR CDR3. TCRdb itself ran the multiplex PCR reads through MiXCR, one entry per CDR3 protein. The sample shows just over 550,000 distinct CDR3 sequences, 46% of them seen only once. Graves' hyperthyroidism was deemed stable given no ophthalmopathy progression within 18 months. The study enrolled patients aged 18 to 65 with newly diagnosed hyperthyroidism of under 2 months' duration. This sample stems from a study of T cells in Graves' hyperthyroidism and ophthalmopathy. Findings of the study overall: Most expanded thyroid clonotypes above 0.001 also appeared in blood. Ophthalmopathy was predicted by the model a median of approximately six months ahead of onset.

The TCR sequence derives from a young woman with Graves' hyperthyroidism. The chain joins TRBV2 to TRBJ2-7; the D is unclear. The sample taken for sequencing was peripheral blood or thyroid tissue (not recorded which). The CDR3 nucleotides are TGTGCCAGCAGTCCCCCACTGAGCTCCTACGGGCAGTACTTC. Protein: CASSPPLSSYGQYF.